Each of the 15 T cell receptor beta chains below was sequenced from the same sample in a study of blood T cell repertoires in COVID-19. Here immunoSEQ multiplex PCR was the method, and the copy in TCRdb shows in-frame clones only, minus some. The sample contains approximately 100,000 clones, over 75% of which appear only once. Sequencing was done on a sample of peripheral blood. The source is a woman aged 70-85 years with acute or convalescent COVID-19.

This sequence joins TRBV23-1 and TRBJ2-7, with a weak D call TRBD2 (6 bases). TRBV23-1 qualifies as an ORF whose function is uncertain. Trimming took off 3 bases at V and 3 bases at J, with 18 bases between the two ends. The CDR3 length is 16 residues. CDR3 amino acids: CASSHSIGTGNYEQYV. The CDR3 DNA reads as TGCGCCAGCAGTCACTCGATAGGGACTGGCAACTACGAGCAGTACGTC.

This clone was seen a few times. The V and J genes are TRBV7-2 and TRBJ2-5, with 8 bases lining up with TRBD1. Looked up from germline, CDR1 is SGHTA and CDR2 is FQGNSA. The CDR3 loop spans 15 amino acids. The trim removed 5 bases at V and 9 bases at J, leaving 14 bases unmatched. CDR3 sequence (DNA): TGTGCCAGCAGCCAGCAGGGGGCCAGGATCGTGGCCCAGTACTTC. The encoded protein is CASSQQGARIVAQYF.

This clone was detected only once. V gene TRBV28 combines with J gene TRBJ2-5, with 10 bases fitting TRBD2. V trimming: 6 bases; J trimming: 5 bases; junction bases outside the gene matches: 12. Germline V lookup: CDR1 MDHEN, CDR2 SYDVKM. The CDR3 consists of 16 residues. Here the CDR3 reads CASSIEAGGQFETQYF. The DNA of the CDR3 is TGTGCCAGCAGCATAGAAGCGGGGGGGCAATTCGAGACCCAGTACTTC.

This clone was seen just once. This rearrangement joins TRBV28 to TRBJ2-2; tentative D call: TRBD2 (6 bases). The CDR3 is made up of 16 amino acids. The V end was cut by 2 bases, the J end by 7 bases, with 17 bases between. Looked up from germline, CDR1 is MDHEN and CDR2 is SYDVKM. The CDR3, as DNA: TGTGCCAGCAGTTTAATGGTCTGGGGGGACGACGGGGAGCTGTTTTTT. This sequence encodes CASSLMVWGDDGELFF. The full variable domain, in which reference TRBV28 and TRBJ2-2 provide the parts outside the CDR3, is DVKVTQSSRYLVKRTGEKVFLECVQDMDHENMFWYRQDPGLGLRLIYFSYDVKMKEKGDIPEGYSVSREKKERFSLILESASTNQTSMYLCASSLMVWGDDGELFFGEGSRLTVL.

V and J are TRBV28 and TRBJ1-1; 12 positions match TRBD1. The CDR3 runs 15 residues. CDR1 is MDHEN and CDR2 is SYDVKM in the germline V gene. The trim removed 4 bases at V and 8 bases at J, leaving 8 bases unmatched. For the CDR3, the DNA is TGTGCCAGCAGTTCCTCGGGACAGGGGGCGACCGAAGCTTTCTTT. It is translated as CASSSSGQGATEAFF.

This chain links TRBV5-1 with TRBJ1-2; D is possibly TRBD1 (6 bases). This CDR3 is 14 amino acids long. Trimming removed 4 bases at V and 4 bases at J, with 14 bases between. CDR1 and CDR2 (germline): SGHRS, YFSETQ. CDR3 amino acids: CASSQRTALYGYTF. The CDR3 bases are TGCGCCAGCAGCCAGCGGACAGCGCTCTATGGCTACACCTTC.

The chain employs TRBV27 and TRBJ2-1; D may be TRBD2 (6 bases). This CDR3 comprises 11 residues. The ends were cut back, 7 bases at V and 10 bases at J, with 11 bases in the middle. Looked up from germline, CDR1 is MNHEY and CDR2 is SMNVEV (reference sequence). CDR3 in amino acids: CASTWGGEQFF. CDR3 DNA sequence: TGTGCCAGCACCTGGGGAGGCGAGCAGTTCTTC.

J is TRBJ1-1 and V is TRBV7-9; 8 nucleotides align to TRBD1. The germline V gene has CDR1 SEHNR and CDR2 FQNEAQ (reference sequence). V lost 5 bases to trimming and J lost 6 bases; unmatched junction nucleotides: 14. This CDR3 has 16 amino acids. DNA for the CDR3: TGTGCCAGCAGCCTGGGGTCAGGGGGCGCGGGGTCTGAAGCTTTCTTT. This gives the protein CASSLGSGGAGSEAFF.

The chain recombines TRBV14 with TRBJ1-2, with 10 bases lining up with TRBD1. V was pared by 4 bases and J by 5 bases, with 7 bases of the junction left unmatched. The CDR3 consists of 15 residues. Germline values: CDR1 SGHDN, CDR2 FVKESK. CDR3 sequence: CASSLAGTGVYGYTF. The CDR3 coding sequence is TGTGCCAGCAGCCTCGCCGGGACAGGGGTTTATGGCTACACCTTC.

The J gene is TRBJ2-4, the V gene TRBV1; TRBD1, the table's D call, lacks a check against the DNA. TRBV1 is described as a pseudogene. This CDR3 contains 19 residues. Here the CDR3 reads CTSSLHRTGGGLGKNIQYF. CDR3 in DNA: TGCACCAGCAGCCTCCACCGGACAGGGGGGGGTTTAGGCAAAAACATTCAGTACTTC.

The chain's CDR3 is CASSGTGLPTITQYF. CDR3 coding DNA: TGCGCCAGCAGTGGGACGGGACTCCCCACTATCACCCAGTACTTC. The genes are TRBV10-2 and TRBJ2-5; D perhaps matches TRBD2 (6 bases). The CDR3 extends over 15 amino acids. The germline V and J ends were trimmed by 4 bases and 8 bases, with 20 bases remaining between them. Germline CDR1 and CDR2: WSHSY and SAAADI.

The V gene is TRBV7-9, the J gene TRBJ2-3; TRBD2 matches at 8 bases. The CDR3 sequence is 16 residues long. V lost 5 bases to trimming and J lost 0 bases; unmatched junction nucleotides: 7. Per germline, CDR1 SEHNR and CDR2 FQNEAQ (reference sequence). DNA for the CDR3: TGTGCCAGCAGCCACAGACTAGCGCTGAGCACAGATACGCAGTATTTT. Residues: CASSHRLALSTDTQYF.

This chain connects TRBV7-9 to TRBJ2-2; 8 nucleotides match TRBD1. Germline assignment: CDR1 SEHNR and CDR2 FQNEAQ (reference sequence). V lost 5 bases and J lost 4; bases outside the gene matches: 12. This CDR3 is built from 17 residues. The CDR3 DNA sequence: TGTGCCAGCAGCCTTTCTCGGACAGGGAGAATCACCGGGGAGCTGTTTTTT. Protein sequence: CASSLSRTGRITGELFF.

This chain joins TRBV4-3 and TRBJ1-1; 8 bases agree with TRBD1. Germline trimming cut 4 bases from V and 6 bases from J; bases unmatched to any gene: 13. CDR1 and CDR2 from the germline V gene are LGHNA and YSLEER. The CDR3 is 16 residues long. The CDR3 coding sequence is TGCGCCAGCAGCCTATTCCGGACAGGGTCGCGGGCTGAAGCTTTCTTT. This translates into CASSLFRTGSRAEAFF.

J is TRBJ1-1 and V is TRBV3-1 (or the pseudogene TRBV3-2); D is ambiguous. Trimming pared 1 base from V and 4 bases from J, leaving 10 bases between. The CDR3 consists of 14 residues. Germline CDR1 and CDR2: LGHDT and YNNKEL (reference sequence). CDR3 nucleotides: TGTGCCAGCAGCCAAGGTTCACTAACCACTGAAGCTTTCTTT. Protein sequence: CASSQGSLTTEAFF.